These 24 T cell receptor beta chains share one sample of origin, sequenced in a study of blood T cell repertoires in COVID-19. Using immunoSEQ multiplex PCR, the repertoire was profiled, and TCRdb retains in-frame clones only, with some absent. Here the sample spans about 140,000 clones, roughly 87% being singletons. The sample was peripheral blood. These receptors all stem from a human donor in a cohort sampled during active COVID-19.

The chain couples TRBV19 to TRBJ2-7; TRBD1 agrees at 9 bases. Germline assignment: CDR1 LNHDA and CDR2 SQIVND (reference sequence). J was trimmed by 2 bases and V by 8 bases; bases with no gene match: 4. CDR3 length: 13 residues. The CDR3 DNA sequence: TGTGCCAGTGGACAGGGGATAGCCTACGAGCAGTACTTC. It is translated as CASGQGIAYEQYF.

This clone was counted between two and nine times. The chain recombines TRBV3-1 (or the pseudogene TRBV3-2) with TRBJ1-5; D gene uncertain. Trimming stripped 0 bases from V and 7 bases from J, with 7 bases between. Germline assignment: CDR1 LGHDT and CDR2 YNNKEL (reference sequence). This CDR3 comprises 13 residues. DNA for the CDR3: TGTGCCAGCAGCCAAGATATGGGCCAGCCCCAGCATTTT. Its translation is CASSQDMGQPQHF.

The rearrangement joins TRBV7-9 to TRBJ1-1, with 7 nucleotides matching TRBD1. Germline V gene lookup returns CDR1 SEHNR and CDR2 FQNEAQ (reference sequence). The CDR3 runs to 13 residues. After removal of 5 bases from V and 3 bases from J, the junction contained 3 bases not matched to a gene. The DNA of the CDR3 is TGTGCCAGCAGCAAGGGGACAGACACTGAAGCTTTCTTT. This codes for CASSKGTDTEAFF.

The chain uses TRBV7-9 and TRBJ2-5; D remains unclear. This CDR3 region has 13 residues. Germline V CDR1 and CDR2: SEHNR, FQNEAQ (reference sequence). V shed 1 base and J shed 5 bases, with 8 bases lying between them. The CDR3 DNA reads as TGTGCCAGCAGCTTAGTGGGCGTCGAGACCCAGTACTTC. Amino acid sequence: CASSLVGVETQYF.

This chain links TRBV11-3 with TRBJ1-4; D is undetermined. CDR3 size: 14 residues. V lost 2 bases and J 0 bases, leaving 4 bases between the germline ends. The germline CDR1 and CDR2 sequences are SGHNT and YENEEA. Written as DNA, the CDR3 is TGTGCCAGCAGCTTACTATCAACTAATGAAAAACTGTTTTTT. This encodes CASSLLSTNEKLFF.

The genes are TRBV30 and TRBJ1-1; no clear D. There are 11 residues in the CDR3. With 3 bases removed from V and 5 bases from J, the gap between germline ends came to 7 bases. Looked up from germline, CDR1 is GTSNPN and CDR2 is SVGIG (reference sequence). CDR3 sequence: CAWSPLTEAFF. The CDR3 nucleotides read TGTGCCTGGAGCCCCCTGACTGAAGCTTTCTTT.

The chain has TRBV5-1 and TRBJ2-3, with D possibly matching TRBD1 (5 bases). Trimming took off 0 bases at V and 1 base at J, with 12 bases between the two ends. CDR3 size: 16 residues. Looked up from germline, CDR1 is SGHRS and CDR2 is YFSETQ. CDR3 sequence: CASSLVPTQGTDTQYF. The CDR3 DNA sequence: TGCGCCAGCAGCTTGGTCCCGACACAGGGCACAGATACGCAGTATTTT.

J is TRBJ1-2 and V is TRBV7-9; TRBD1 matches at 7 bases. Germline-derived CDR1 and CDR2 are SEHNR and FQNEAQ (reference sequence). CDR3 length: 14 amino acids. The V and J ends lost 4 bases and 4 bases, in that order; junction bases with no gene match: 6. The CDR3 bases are TGTGCCAGCAGCTGGACGGGACAGACCTATGGCTACACCTTC. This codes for CASSWTGQTYGYTF.

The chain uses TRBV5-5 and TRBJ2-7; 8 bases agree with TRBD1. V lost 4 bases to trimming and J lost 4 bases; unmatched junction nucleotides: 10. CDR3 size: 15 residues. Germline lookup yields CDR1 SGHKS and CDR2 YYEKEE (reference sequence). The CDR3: CASSPPDRASYEQYF. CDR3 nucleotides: TGTGCCAGCAGCCCGCCGGACAGGGCCTCTTACGAGCAGTACTTC.

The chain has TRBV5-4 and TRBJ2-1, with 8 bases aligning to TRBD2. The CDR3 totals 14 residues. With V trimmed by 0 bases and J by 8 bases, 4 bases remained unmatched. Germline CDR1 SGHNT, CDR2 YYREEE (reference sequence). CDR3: CASSLVTSDYEQFF. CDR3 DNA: TGTGCCAGCAGCTTGGTGACTAGCGATTATGAGCAGTTCTTC.

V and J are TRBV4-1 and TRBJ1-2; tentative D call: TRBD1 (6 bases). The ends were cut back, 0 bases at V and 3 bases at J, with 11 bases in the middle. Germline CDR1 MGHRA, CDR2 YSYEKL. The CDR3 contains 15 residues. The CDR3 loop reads CASSQDPQGHYGYTF. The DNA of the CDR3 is TGCGCCAGCAGCCAAGATCCCCAGGGGCACTATGGCTACACCTTC.

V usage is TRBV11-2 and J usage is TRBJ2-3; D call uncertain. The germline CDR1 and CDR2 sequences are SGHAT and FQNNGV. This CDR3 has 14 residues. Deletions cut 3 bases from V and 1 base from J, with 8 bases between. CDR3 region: CASSFYSGTDTQYF. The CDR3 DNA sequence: TGTGCCAGCAGCTTTTATTCCGGCACAGATACGCAGTATTTT.

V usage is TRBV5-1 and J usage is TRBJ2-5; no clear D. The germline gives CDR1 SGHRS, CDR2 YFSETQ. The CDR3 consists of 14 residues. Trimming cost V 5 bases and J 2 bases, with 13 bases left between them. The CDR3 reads CASSSGSRQETQYF. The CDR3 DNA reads TGCGCCAGCAGTTCCGGTAGCCGGCAAGAGACCCAGTACTTC. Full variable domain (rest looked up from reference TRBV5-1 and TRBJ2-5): KAGVTQTPRYLIKTRGQQVTLSCSPISGHRSVSWYQQTPGQGLQFLFEYFSETQRNKGNFPGRFSGRQFSNSRSEMNVSTLELGDSALYLCASSSGSRQETQYFGPGTRLLVL.

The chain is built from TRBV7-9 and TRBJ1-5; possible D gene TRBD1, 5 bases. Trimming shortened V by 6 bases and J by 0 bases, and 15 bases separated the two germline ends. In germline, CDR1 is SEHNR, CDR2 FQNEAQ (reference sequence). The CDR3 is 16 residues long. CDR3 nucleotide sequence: TGTGCCAGCAGTCCCGGGGGGGGTTATAGCAATCAGCCCCAGCATTTT. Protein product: CASSPGGGYSNQPQHF.

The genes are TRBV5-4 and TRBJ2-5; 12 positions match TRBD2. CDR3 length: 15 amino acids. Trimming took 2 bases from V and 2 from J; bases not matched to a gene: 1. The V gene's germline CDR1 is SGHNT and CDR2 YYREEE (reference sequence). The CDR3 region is CASSFTSGGQETQYF. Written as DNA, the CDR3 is TGTGCCAGCAGCTTTACTAGCGGGGGGCAAGAGACCCAGTACTTC.

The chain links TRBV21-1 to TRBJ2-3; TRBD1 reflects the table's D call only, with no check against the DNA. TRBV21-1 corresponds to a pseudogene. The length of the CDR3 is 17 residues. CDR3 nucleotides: TGTGCCAGCAGCCACGATACTACGACAGGGAGGACAGATACGCAGTATTTT. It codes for CASSHDTTTGRTDTQYF.

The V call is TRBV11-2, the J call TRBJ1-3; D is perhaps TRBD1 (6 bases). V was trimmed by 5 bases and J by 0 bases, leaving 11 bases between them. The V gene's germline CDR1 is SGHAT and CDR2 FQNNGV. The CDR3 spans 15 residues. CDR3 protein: CASSPLQGSGNTIYF. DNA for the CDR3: TGTGCCAGCAGCCCGCTACAGGGCTCTGGAAACACCATATATTTT.

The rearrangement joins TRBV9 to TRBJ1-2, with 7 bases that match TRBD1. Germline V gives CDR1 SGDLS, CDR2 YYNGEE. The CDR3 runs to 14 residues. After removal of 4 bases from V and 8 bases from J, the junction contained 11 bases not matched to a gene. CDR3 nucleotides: TGTGCCAGCAGCACAAGACAGGGAAGGGGAGGCTACACCTTC. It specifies CASSTRQGRGGYTF. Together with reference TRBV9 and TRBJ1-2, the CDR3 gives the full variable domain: DSGVTQTPKHLITATGQRVTLRCSPRSGDLSVYWYQQSLDQGLQFLIQYYNGEERAKGNILERFSAQQFPDLHSELNLSSLELGDSALYFCASSTRQGRGGYTFGSGTRLTVV.

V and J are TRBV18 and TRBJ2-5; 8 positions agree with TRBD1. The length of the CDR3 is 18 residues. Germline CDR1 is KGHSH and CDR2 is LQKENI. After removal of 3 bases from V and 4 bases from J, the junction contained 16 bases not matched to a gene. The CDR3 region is CASSPYPRQGRRRETQYF. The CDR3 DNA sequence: TGTGCCAGCTCACCCTACCCCCGACAGGGGCGGCGTAGAGAGACCCAGTACTTC.

The CDR3 spells CASSPPTDIYGYTF. CDR3 coding DNA: TGTGCCAGCAGCCCACCGACAGACATCTATGGCTACACCTTC. The rearrangement links TRBV6-6 to TRBJ1-2; a weak D match, TRBD1 (5 bases). CDR1 is MNHNY and CDR2 is SVGAGI in the germline V gene (reference sequence). The CDR3 is 14 amino acids. The V gene lost 6 bases and the J gene lost 4 bases, with 15 bases spanning the gap.

This CDR3 is CASSVQGGGPYEQYF. CDR3 bases: TGTGCCAGCAGCGTGCAGGGGGGAGGACCCTACGAGCAGTACTTC. This chain connects TRBV9 to TRBJ2-7; possible D gene TRBD1, 7 bases. CDR3 length equals 15 residues. The V gene lost 2 bases and the J gene lost 2 bases, with 14 bases spanning the gap. Per the germline V gene, CDR1 is SGDLS and CDR2 is YYNGEE.

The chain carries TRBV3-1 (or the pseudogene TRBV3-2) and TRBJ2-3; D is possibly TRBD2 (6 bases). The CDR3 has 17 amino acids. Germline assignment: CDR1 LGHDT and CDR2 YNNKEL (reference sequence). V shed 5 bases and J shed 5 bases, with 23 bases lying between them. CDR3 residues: CASSSTVLAKGEDTQYF. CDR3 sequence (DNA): TGTGCCAGCAGCAGTACAGTGCTAGCGAAGGGAGAAGATACGCAGTATTTT.

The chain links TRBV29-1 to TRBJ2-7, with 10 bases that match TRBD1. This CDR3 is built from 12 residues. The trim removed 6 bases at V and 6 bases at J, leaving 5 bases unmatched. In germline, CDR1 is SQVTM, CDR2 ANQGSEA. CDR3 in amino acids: CSVGTGDGEQYF. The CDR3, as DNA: TGCAGCGTCGGGACAGGGGATGGCGAGCAGTACTTC.

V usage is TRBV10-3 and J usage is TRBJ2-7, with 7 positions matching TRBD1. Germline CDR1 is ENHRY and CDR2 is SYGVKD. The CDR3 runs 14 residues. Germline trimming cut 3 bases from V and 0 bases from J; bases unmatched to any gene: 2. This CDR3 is CAISDRGSSYEQYF. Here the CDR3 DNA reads TGTGCCATCAGTGACAGGGGGAGCTCCTACGAGCAGTACTTC.